This T cell receptor beta chain was captured by sequencing in a study of T cell responses to AZD1222 COVID-19 vaccine. Overall study results and limits: Regions 160-218 and 743-854 dominated among vaccine-associated CD4 TCRs spanning spike.

This CDR3 is 13 amino acids long. Germline CDR1 SGHTA, CDR2 FQGTGA. V lost 5 bases, J lost 4 bases, and 11 bases lay in between. This clone turned up a few times. The antigen is undetermined. Only in-frame clones appear in the TCRdb table, and some are missing; sequencing was by immunoSEQ multiplex PCR. The table lists about 150,000 clones, about nine tenths of them singletons. The chain uses TRBV7-3 and TRBJ1-2; D is perhaps TRBD1 (5 bases). This TCR was sampled from an adult in good health. Sequencing used peripheral blood, obtained on day 0 of AZD1222 vaccination. CDR3: CASSAGGAYGYTF. For the CDR3, the DNA is TGTGCCAGCAGCGCGGGGGGAGCCTATGGCTACACCTTC.